Sequencing of this TCR beta chain was carried out in a study of shared clonotypes between healthy human individuals. Assay used: immunoSEQ multiplex PCR; TCRdb lists only in-frame clones, some missing. The sample includes about 1.1 million clones, 70% to 85% seen only once; the top ten take 0.89%. Between the trimmed V and J ends, which lost 2 bases and 4 bases, there was a span of 12 bases. Germline V gives CDR1 SGHRS, CDR2 YFSETQ. This CDR3 has 14 amino acids. Sequencing input: memory CD4+ T cells from PBMCs. Subset indicated: CD45RA-negative fraction. This TCR was recovered from a man younger than 30 in good health. Some clones in this sample may be carry-over from other donors' samples. This chain uses TRBV5-1 with TRBJ2-5; D is possibly TRBD2 (5 bases). The CDR3: CASSFREGRETQYF. The DNA of the CDR3 is TGCGCCAGCAGCTTCCGTGAAGGGAGAGAGACCCAGTACTTC.